This T cell receptor beta chain was identified in a study of T cells in Graves' hyperthyroidism and ophthalmopathy. Regarding the study as a whole: In blood, most of the thyroid clonotypes expanded above 0.001 were also present.

Looked up from germline, CDR1 is MNHNY and CDR2 is SVGAGI (reference sequence). This CDR3 has 15 amino acids. V gave up 6 bases and J gave up 3 bases, with 15 bases separating them. Amplification of TCR beta CDR3 regions was performed using RNA transcripts as template. TCR CDR3 underwent first-round RT-PCR with the HTBI primer set. TCRdb passed the multiplex PCR reads through MiXCR, listing each CDR3 protein once. The repertoire holds hundreds of thousands of distinct CDR3 sequences, with 38% as singletons. Note on this clonotype: Its antigen is currently unknown.

Uncontrolled infection, other autoimmune disease, pregnancy or lactation barred patients from enrollment. Together with thyroid ultrasound, orbital computed tomography, serum thyroxine and TRAb, clinical symptoms were used for diagnoses. Extraction of PBMCs used more than 8.5 ml of fresh peripheral blood. The chain carries TRBV6-6 and TRBJ1-5; D is unclear. The sample comprised blood. The TCR comes from a man younger than 30 with Graves' hyperthyroidism. The CDR3 DNA is TGTGCCAGCAGCCTTGCCCTAGGCAACAATCAGCCCCAGCATTTT. Translating it yields CASSLALGNNQPQHF.